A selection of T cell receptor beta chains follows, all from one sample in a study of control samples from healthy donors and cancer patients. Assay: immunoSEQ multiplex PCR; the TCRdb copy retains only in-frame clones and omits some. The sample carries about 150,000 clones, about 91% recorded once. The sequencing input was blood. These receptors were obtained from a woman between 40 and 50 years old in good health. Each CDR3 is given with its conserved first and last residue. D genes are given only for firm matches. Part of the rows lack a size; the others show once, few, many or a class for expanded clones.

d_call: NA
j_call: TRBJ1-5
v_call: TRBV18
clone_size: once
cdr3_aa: CASSPLGGGSNQPQHF
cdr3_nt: TGTGCCAGCTCACCGTTGGGGGGTGGAAGCAATCAGCCCCAGCATTTT

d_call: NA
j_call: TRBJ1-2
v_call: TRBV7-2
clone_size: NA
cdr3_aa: CASSLTTGANYGYTF
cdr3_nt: TGTGCCAGCAGTTTGACGACAGGAGCTAACTATGGCTACACCTTC

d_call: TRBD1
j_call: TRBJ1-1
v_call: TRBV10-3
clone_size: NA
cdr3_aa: CAISPSGQARTEAFF
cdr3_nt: TGTGCCATCAGTCCCTCGGGACAGGCTAGGACTGAAGCTTTCTTT

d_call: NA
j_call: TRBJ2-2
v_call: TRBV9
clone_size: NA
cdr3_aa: CASSATVTGELFF
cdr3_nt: TGTGCCAGCAGCGCGACGGTCACCGGGGAGCTGTTTTTT

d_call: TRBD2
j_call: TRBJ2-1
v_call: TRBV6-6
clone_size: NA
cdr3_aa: CASSYGGVEQFF
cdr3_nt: TGTGCCAGCAGTTACGGGGGGGTTGAGCAGTTCTTC

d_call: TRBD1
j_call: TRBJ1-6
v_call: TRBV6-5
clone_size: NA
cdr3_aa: CASSRDSYNSPLHF
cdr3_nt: TGTGCCAGCAGCCGGGACAGCTATAATTCACCCCTCCACTTT

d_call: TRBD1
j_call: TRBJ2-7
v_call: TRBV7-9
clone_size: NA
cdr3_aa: CASMSGGWEEQYF
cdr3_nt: TGTGCCAGCATGTCAGGGGGCTGGGAAGAGCAGTACTTC

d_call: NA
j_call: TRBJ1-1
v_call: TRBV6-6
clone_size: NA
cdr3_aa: CASSSSTGAHTEAFF
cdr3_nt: TGTGCCAGCAGTTCCTCGACAGGTGCCCACACTGAAGCTTTCTTT

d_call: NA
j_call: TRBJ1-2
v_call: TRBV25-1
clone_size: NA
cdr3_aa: CASSEFFDGSYYGYTF
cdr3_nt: TGTGCCAGCAGTGAATTTTTTGACGGATCATACTATGGCTACACCTTC

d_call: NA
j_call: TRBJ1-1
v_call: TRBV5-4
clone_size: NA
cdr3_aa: CASSLDEGVSEAFF
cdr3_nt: TGTGCCAGCAGCTTGGATGAGGGGGTTTCTGAAGCTTTCTTT

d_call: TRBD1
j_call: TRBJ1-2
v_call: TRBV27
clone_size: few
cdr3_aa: CASRTDRGFGYTF
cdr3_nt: TGTGCCAGCAGGACGGACAGGGGATTTGGCTACACCTTC

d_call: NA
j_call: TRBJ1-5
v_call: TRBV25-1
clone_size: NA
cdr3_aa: CASSASTGLNQPQHF
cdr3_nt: TGTGCCAGCAGTGCCTCCACCGGTCTCAATCAGCCCCAGCATTTT

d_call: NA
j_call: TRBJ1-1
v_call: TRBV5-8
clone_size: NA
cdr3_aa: CASSPGGAREKAFF
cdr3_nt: TGTGCCAGCAGCCCGGGCGGGGCCAGGGAGAAAGCTTTCTTT

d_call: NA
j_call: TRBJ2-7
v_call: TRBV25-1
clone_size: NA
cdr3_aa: CASKEGKSYEQYF
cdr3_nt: TGTGCCAGCAAAGAAGGGAAATCCTACGAGCAGTACTTC

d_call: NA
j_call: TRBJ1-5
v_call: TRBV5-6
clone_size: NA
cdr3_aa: CASSLARDYSNQPQHF
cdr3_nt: TGTGCCAGCAGCTTGGCCAGGGACTATAGCAATCAGCCCCAGCATTTT

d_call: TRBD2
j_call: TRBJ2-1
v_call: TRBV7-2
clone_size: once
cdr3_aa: CASSYGGTSAYNEQFF
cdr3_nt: TGTGCCAGCAGCTACGGGGGGACTAGCGCCTACAATGAGCAGTTCTTC

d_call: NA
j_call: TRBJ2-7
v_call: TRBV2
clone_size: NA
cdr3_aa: CASSEGGGWGRTTEQYF
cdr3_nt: TGTGCCAGCAGTGAGGGAGGGGGTTGGGGGCGGACGACCGAGCAGTACTTC

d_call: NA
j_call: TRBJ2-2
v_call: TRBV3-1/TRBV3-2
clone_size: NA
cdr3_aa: CASSQVPGVKTGELFF
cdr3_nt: TGTGCCAGCAGCCAAGTTCCAGGGGTAAAGACCGGGGAGCTGTTTTTT

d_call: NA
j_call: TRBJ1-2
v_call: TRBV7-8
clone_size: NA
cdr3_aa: CASSLGGIGVENYGYTF
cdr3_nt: TGTGCCAGCAGCTTAGGGGGGATAGGGGTGGAGAACTATGGCTACACCTTC

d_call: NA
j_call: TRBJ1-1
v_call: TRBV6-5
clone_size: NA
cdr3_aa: CASTLGGFLNTEAFF
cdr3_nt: TGTGCCAGCACCCTGGGGGGGTTCTTAAACACTGAAGCTTTCTTT

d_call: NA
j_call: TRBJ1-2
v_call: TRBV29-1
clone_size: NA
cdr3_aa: CSVDEGGYGYTF
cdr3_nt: TGCAGCGTTGACGAGGGGGGCTATGGCTACACCTTC

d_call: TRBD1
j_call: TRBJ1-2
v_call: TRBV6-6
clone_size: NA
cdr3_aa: CASTSETGVRYGYTF
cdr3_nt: TGTGCCAGCACTTCCGAAACAGGGGTCCGCTATGGCTACACCTTC

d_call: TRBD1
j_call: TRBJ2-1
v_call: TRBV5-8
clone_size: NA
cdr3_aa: CASSYITGGFDNEQFF
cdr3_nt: TGTGCCAGCAGCTATATTACAGGGGGTTTTGACAATGAGCAGTTCTTC

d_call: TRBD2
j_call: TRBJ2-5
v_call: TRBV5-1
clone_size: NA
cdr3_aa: CASSRGTSGYQETQYF
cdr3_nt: TGCGCCAGCAGCAGGGGGACTAGCGGGTACCAAGAGACCCAGTACTTC

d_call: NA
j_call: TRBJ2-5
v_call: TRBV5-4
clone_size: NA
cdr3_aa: CASSLGPSGETQYF
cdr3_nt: TGTGCCAGCAGCTTGGGCCCGTCGGGAGAGACCCAGTACTTC

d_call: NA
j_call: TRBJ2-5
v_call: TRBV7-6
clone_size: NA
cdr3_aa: CASSLATGGGETQYF
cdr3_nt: TGTGCCAGCAGCTTAGCAACAGGGGGGGGAGAGACCCAGTACTTC

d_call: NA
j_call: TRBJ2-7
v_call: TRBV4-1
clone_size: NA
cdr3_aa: CASSQEDSFHEQYF
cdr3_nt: TGCGCCAGCAGCCAAGAGGACAGCTTCCACGAGCAGTACTTC

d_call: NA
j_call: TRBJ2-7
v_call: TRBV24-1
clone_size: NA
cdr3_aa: CATREGVEYEQYF
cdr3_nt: TGTGCCACCAGGGAGGGGGTTGAATACGAGCAGTACTTC

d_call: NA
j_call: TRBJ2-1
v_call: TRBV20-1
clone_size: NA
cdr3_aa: CSGSPGDEQFF
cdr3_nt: TGCAGTGGCTCTCCAGGGGATGAGCAGTTCTTC

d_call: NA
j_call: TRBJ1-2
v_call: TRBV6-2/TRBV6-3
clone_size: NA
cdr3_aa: CASSFGEGTSRRGYTF
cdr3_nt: TGTGCCAGCAGTTTTGGGGAGGGGACAAGTCGGCGTGGCTACACCTTC

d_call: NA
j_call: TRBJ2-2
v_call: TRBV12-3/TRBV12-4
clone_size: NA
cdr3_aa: CASQGDTGELFF
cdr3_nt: TGTGCCAGCCAGGGAGACACCGGGGAGCTGTTTTTT

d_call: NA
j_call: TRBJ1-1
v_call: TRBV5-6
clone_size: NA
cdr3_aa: CASSVTGASGAEAFF
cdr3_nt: TGTGCCAGCAGCGTGACCGGGGCCTCCGGGGCTGAAGCTTTCTTT

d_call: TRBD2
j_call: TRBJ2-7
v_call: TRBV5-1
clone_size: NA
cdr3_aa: CASSFKLTSGGRTSSYEQYF
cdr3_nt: TGCGCCAGCAGCTTTAAGTTAACTAGCGGGGGCCGAACTAGCTCCTACGAGCAGTACTTC

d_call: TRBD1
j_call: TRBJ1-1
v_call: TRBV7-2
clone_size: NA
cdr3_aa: CASSFRDRVNAFF
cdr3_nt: TGTGCCAGCAGCTTCCGGGACAGGGTGAATGCTTTCTTT

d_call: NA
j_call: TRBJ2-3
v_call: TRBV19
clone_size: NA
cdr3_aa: CASSISTGAFGTDTQYF
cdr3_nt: TGTGCCAGTAGTATTTCCACTGGAGCATTCGGCACAGATACGCAGTATTTT